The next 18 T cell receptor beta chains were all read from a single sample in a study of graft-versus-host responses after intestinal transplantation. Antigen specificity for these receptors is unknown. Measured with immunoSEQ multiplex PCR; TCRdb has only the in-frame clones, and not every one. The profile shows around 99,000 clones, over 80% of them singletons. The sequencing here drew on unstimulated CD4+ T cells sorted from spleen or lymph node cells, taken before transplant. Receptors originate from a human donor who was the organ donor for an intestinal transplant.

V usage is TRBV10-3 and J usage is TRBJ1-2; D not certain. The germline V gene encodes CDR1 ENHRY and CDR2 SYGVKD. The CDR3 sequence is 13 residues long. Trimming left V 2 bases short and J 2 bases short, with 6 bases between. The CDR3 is CAISETGNYGYTF. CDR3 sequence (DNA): TGTGCCATCAGTGAGACGGGCAACTATGGCTACACCTTC.

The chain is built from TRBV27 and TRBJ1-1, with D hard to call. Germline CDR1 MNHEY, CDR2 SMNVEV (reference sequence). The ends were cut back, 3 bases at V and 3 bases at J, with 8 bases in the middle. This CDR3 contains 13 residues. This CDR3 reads CASSLSRDTEAFF. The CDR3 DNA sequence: TGTGCCAGCAGTTTGTCAAGAGACACTGAAGCTTTCTTT.

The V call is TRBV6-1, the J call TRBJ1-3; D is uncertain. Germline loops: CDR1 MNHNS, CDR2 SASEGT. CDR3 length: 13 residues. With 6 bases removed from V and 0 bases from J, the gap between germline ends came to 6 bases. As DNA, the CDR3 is TGTGCCAGCAGGGGCCCCTCTGGAAACACCATATATTTT. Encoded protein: CASRGPSGNTIYF.

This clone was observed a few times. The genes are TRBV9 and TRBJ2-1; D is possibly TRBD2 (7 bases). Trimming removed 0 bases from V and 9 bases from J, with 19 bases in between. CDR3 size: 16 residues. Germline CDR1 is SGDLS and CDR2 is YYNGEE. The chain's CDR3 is CASSVGSRGGLVEQFF. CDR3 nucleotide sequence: TGTGCCAGCAGCGTAGGCTCGAGGGGGGGCCTGGTTGAGCAGTTCTTC.

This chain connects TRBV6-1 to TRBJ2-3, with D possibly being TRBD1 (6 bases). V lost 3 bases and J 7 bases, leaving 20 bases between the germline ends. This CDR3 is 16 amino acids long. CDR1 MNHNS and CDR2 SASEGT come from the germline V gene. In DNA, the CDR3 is TGTGCCAGCAGTGATTTGAATTTAGGACAGAGCAATACGCAGTATTTT. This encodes CASSDLNLGQSNTQYF.

CDR3 region: CASMNGRGEETQYF. CDR3 in DNA: TGTGCCAGCATGAACGGGAGGGGGGAAGAGACCCAGTACTTC. This rearrangement joins TRBV2 to TRBJ2-5; 8 positions match TRBD2. Germline CDR1 SNHLY, CDR2 FYNNEI. V shed 7 bases, J shed 3 bases, and the junction held 7 bases outside the gene matches. The CDR3 has 14 amino acids.

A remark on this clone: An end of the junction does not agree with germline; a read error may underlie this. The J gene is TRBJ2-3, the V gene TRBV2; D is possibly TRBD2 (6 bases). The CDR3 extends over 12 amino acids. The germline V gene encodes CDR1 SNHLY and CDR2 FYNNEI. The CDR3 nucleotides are TGTGCCAGCATCGGGGGAGGAGATATGCAGTATTTT. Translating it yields CASIGGGDMQYF. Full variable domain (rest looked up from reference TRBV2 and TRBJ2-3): EPEVTQTPSHQVTQMGQEVILRCVPISNHLYFYWYRQILGQKVEFLVSFYNNEISEKSEIFDDQFSVERPDGSNFTLKIRSTKLEDSAMYFCASIGGGDMQYFGPGTRLTVL.

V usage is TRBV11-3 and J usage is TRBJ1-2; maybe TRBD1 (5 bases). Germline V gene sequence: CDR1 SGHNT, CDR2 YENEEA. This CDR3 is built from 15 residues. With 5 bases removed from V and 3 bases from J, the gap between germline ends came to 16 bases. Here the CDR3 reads CASSVDRDPYYGYTF. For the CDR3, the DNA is TGTGCCAGCAGCGTCGACAGAGATCCTTACTATGGCTACACCTTC.

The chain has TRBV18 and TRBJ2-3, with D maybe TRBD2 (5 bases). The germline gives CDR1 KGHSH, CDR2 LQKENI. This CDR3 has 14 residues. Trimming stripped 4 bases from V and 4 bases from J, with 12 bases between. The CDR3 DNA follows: TGTGCCAGCTCACTGGGGAGCCCATCAGATACGCAGTATTTT. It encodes CASSLGSPSDTQYF.

The CDR3 DNA sequence: TGTGCCAGCAGTGGACAGCGGGGGGGCAACAATGAGCAGTTCTTC. Translating gives CASSGQRGGNNEQFF. The J gene is TRBJ2-1, the V gene TRBV6-5; 10 bases are shared with TRBD2. V lost 5 bases and J lost 5; bases outside the gene matches: 6. The germline V gene encodes CDR1 MNHEY and CDR2 SVGAGI. The CDR3 is 15 residues long.

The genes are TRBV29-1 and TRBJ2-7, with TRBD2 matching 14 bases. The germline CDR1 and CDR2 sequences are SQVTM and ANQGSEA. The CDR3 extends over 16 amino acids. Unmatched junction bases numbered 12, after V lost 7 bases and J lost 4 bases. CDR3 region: CSATGTSGSGAYEQYF. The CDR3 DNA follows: TGCAGCGCTACCGGGACTAGCGGGAGTGGAGCGTACGAGCAGTACTTC.

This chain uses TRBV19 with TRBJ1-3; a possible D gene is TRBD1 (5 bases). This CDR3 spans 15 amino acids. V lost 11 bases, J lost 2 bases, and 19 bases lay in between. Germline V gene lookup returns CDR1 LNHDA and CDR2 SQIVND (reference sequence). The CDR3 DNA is TGTGCCGTAAGGAATGGGGGGGTTCCTGGAAACACCATATATTTT. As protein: CAVRNGGVPGNTIYF.

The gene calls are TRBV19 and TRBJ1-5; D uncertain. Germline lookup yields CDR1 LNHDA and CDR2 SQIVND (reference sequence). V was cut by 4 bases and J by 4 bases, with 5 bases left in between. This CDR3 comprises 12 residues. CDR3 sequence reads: CASSTGNQPQHF. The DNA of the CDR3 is TGTGCCAGTAGTACCGGGAATCAGCCCCAGCATTTT.

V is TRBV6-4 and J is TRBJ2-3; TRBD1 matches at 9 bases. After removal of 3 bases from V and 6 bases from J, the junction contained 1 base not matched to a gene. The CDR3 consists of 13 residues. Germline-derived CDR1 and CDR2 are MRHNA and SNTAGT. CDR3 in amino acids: CASSEQGADTQYF. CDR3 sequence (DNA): TGTGCCAGCAGTGAACAGGGGGCTGATACGCAGTATTTT.

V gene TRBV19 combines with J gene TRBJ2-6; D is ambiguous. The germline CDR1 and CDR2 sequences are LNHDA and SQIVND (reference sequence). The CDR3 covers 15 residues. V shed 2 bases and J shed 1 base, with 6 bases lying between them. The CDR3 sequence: CASSIRASGANVLTF. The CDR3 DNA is TGTGCCAGTAGTATACGTGCTTCTGGGGCCAACGTCCTGACTTTC.

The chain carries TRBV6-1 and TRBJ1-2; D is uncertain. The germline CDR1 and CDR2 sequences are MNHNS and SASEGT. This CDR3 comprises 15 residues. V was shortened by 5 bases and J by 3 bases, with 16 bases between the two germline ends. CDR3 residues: CASSFQYSADYGYTF. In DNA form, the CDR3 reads TGTGCCAGCAGTTTCCAATACAGTGCCGACTATGGCTACACCTTC.

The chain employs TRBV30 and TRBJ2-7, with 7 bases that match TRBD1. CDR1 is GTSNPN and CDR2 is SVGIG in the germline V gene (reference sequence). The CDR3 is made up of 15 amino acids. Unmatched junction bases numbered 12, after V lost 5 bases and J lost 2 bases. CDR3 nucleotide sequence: TGTGCCTGGTCCAGGAGCACAGGGGCCGCCTACGAGCAGTACTTC. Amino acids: CAWSRSTGAAYEQYF. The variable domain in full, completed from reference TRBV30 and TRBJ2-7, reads SQTIHQWPATLVQPVGSPLSLECTVEGTSNPNLYWYRQAAGRGLQLLFYSVGIGQISSEVPQNLSASRPQDRQFILSSKKLLLSDSGFYLCAWSRSTGAAYEQYFGPGTRLTVT.

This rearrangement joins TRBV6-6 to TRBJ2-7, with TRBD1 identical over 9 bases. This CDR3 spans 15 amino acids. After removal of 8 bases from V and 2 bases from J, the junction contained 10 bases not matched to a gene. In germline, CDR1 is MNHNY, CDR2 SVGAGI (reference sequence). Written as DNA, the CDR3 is TGTGCCAGCGTTGCCGGGACAGGGTTGGCCTACGAGCAGTACTTC. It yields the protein CASVAGTGLAYEQYF.